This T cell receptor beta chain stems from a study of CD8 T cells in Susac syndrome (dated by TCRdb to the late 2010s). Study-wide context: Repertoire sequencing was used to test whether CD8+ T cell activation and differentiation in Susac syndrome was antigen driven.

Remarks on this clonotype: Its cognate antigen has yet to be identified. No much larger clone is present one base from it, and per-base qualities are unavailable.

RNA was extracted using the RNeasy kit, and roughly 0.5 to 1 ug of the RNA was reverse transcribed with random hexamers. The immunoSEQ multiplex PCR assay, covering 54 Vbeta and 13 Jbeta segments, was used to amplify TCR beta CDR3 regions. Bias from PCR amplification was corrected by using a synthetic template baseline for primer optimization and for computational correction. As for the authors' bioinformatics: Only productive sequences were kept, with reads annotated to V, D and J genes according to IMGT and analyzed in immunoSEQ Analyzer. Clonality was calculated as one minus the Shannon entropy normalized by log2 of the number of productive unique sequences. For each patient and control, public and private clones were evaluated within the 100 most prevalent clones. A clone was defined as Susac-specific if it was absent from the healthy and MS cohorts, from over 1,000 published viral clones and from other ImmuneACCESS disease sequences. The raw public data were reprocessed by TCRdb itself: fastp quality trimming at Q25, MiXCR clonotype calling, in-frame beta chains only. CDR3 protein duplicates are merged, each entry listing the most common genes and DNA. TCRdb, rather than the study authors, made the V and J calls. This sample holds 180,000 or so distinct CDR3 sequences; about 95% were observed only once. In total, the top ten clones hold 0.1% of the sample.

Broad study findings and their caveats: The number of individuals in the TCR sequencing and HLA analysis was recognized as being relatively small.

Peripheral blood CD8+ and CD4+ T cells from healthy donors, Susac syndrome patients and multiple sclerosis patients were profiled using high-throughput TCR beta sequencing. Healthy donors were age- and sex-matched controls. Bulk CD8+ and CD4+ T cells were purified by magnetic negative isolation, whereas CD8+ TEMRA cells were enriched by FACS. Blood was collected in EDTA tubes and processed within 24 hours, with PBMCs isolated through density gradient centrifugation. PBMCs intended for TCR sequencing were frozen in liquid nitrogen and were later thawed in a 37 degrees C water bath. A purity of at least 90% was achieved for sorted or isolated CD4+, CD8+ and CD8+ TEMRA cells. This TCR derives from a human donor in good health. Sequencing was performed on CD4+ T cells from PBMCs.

DNA sequence: TGTGCCAGCTCACCAGGACAGGTCCAAGAGACCCAGTACTTC. This translates into CASSPGQVQETQYF. The rearranged chain carries TRBV18 and TRBJ2-5, with TRBD1 identical over 7 junction bases. From a lookup of the germline V gene, CDR1 and CDR2 are KGHSH and LQKENI. Ends trimmed: V by 2 bases, J by 1 base; bases unmatched to a gene: 1. Measured from the cysteine to the phenylalanine, the CDR3 is 14 residues long. The only DNA kept is the CDR3, 42 bases in frame from the first base.